This TCR beta chain was profiled in a study of radiation and T cells in renal cell carcinoma. Findings of the study overall: From baseline, blood top tumor clonotypes peaked at 2 weeks post-radiation.

Libraries were prepared by immunoSEQ multiplex PCR; TCRdb keeps only in-frame clonotypes and omits some of them. The data show 130,000 to 150,000 clones, less than 90% seen once. Germline-derived CDR1 and CDR2 are LNHNV and YYDKDF (reference sequence). V was cut by 0 bases and J by 3 bases, with 8 bases left in between. The CDR3 is 15 amino acids. About this clone: Its antigen is not identified.

Time point given: blood 4 weeks post-SBRT, at nephrectomy. Treatment specified: 15 Gy SBRT to primary tumor, nephrectomy 4 weeks later. Nephrectomy followed 15 Gy stereotactic body radiation by 4 weeks. The patient's renal cell carcinoma had clear cell pathology. The clonotype was recovered from a woman aged 50 to 60 with renal cell carcinoma. The chain couples TRBV15 to TRBJ2-2, with D unresolved. This sample comprised blood, obtained from a patient whose treatment included radiotherapy and nephrectomy. CDR3 DNA sequence: TGTGCCACCAGCAGAGATATGCCGGACACCGGGGAGCTGTTTTTT. This translates into CATSRDMPDTGELFF.